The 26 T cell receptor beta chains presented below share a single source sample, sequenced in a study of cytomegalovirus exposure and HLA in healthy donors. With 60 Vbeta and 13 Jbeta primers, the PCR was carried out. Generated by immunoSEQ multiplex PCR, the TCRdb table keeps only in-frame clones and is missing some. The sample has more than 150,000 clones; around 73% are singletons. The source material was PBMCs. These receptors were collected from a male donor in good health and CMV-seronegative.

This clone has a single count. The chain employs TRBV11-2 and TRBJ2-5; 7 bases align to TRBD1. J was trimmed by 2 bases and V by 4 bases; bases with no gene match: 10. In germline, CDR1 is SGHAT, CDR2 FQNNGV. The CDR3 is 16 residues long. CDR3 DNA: TGTGCCAGCAGCTCGATGGCAGGGGGTAAACAAGAGACCCAGTACTTC. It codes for CASSSMAGGKQETQYF. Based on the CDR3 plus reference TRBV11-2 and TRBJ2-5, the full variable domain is EAGVAQSPRYKIIEKRQSVAFWCNPISGHATLYWYQQILGQGPKLLIQFQNNGVVDDSQLPKDRFSAERLKGVDSTLKIQPAKLEDSAVYLCASSSMAGGKQETQYFGPGTRLLVL.

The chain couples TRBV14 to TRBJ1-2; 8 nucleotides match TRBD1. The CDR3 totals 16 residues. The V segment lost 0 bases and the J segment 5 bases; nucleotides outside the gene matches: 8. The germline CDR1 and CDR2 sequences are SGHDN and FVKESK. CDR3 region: CASSQDESGGAYGYTF. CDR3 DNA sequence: TGTGCCAGCAGCCAAGATGAATCAGGGGGCGCGTATGGCTACACCTTC.

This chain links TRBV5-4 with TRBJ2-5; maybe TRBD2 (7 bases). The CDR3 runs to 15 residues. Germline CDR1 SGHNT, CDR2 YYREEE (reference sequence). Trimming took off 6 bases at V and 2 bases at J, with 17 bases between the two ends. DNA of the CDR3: TGTGCCAGCAACGAGGGGGGGCAGTCGCAAGAGACCCAGTACTTC. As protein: CASNEGGQSQETQYF.

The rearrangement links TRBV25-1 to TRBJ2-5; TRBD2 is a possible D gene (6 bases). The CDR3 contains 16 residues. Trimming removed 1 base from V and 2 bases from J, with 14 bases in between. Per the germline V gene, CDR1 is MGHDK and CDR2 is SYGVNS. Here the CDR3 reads CASSEWGSGKQETQYF. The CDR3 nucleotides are TGTGCCAGCAGTGAATGGGGTAGCGGAAAGCAAGAGACCCAGTACTTC.

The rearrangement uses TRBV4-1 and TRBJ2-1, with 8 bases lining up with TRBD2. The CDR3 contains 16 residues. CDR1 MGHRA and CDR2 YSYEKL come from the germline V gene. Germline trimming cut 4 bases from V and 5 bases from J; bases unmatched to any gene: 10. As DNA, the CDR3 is TGCGCCAGCAGCCCCAGGGGCCGGGGGGGAAACAATGAGCAGTTCTTC. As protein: CASSPRGRGGNNEQFF.

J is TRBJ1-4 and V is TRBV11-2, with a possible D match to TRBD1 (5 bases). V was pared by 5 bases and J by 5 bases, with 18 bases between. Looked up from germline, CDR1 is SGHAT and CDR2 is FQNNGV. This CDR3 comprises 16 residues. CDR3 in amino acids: CASSPPGPIPNEKLFF. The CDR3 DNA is TGTGCCAGCAGCCCCCCAGGGCCGATCCCAAATGAAAAACTGTTTTTT.

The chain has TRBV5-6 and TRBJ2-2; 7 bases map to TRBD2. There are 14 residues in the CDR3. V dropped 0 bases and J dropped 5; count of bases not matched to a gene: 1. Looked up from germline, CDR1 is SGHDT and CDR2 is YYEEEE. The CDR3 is CASSLERGTGELFF. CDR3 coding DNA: TGTGCCAGCAGCTTGGAGCGGGGAACCGGGGAGCTGTTTTTT.

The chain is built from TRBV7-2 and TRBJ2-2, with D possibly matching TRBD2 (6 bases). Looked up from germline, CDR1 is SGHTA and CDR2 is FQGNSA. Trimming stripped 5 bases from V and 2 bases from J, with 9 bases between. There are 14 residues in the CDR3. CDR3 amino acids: CASSRTINTGELFF. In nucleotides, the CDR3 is TGTGCCAGCAGCCGGACTATCAACACCGGGGAGCTGTTTTTT.

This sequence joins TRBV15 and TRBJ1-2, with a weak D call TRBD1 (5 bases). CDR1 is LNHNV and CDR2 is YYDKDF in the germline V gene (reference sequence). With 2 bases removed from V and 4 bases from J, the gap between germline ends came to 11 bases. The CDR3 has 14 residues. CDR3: CATSRPQGGYGYTF. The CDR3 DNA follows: TGTGCCACCAGCAGACCTCAGGGTGGCTATGGCTACACCTTC.

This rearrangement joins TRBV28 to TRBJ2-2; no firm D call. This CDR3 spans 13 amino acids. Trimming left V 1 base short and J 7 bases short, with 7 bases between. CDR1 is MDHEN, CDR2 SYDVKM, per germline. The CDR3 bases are TGTGCCAGCAGTTTATTGGTTAGCGGGGAGCTGTTTTTT. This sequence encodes CASSLLVSGELFF.

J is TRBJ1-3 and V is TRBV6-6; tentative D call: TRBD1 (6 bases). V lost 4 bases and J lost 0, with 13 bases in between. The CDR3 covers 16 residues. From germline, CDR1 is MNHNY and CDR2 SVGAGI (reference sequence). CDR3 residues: CASSFVQGSSGNTIYF. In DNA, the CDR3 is TGTGCCAGCAGTTTCGTTCAGGGGAGCTCTGGAAACACCATATATTTT.

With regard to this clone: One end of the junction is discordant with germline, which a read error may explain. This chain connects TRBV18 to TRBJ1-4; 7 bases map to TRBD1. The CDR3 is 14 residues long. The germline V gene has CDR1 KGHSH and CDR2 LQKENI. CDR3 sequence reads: CASSPGQTNGKLFF. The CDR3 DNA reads TGTGCCAGCTCACCGGGACAGACCAATGGAAAACTGTTTTTT.

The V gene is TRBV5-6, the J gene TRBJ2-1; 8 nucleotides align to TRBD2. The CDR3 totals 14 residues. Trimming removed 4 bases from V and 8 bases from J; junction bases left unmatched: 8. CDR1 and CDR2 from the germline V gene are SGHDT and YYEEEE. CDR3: CASSPTGGVDEQFF. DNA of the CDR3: TGTGCCAGCAGCCCCACGGGGGGGGTGGATGAGCAGTTCTTC.

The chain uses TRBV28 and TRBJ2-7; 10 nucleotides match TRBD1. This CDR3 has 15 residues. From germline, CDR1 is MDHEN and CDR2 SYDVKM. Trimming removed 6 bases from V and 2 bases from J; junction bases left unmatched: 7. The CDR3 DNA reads TGTGCCAGCAGAGACCGGGACAGGGGTCCCTACGAGCAGTACTTC. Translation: CASRDRDRGPYEQYF.

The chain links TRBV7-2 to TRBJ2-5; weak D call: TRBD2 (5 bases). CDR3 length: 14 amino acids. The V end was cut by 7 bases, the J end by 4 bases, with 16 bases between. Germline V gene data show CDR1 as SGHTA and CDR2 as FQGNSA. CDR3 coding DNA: TGTGCCAGCAACCATGGACTGTATTTAGAGACCCAGTACTTC. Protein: CASNHGLYLETQYF. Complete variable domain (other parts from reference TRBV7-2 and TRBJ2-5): GAGVSQSPSNKVTEKGKDVELRCDPISGHTALYWYRQSLGQGLEFLIYFQGNSAPDKSGLPSDRFSAERTGGSVSTLTIQRTQQEDSAVYLCASNHGLYLETQYFGPGTRLLVL.

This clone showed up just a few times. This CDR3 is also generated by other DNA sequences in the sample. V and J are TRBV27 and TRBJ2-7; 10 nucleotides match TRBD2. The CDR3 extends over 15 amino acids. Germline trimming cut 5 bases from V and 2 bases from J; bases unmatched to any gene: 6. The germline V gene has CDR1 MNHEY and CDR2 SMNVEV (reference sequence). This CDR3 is CASSPRTSGTYEQYF. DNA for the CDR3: TGTGCCAGCAGTCCCCGGACTAGCGGAACCTACGAGCAGTACTTC.

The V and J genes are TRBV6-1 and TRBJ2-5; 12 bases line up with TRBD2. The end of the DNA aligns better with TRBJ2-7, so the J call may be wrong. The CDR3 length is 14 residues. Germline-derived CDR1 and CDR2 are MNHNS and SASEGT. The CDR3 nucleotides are TGTGCCAGCAGTGGACTAGCGGGGGCCTACGAGCAGTACTTC. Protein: CASSGLAGAYEQYF.

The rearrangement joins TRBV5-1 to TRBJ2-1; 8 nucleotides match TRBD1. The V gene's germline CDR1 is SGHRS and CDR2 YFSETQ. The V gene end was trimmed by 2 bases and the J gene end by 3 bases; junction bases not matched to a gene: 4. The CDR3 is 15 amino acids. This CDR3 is CASSFGQGVYNEQFF. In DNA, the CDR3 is TGCGCCAGCAGCTTCGGACAGGGAGTCTACAATGAGCAGTTCTTC. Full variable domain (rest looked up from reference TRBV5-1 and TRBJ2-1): KAGVTQTPRYLIKTRGQQVTLSCSPISGHRSVSWYQQTPGQGLQFLFEYFSETQRNKGNFPGRFSGRQFSNSRSEMNVSTLELGDSALYLCASSFGQGVYNEQFFGPGTRLTVL.

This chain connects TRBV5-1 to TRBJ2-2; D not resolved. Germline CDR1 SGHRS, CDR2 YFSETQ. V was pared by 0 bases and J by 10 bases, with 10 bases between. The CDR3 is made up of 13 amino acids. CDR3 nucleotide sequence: TGCGCCAGCAGCTTGGTTTCTGCGAAGGAGCTGTTTTTT. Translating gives CASSLVSAKELFF.

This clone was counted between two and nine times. CDR3: CASNPGQGVRATQYF. Written as DNA, the CDR3 is TGTGCCAGCAACCCGGGACAGGGTGTTCGTGCTACGCAGTATTTT. The chain links TRBV7-2 to TRBJ2-3; 9 bases fit TRBD1. CDR3 length: 15 residues. Germline CDR1 is SGHTA and CDR2 is FQGNSA. Unmatched junction bases numbered 13, after V lost 7 bases and J lost 8 bases.

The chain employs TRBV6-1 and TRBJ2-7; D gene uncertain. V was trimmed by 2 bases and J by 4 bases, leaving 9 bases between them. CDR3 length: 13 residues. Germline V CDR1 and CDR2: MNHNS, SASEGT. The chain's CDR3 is CASSEPENYEQYF. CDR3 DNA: TGTGCCAGCAGTGAACCCGAGAATTACGAGCAGTACTTC.

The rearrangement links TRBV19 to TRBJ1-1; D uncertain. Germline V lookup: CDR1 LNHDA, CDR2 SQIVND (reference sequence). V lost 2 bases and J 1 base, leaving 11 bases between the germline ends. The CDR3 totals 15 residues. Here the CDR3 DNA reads TGTGCCAGTAGTATAATCGGTGAAACGAACACTGAAGCTTTCTTT. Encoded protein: CASSIIGETNTEAFF.

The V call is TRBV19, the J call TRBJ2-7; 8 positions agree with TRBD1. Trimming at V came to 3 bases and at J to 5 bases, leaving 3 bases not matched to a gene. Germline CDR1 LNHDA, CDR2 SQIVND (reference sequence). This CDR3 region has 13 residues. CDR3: CASSIAGGNEQYF. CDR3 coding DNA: TGTGCCAGTAGTATCGCAGGGGGCAACGAGCAGTACTTC.

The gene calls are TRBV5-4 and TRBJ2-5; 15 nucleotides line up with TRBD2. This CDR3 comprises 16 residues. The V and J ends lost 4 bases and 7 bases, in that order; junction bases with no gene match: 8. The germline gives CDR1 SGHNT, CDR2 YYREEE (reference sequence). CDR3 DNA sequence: TGTGCCAGCAGCCCCGGGACTAGCGGGAGGAGGGGGACCCAGTACTTC. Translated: CASSPGTSGRRGTQYF.

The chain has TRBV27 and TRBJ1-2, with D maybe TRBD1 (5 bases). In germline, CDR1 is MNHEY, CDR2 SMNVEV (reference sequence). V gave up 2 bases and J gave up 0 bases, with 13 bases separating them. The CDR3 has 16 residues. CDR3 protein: CASSLAGGVANYGYTF. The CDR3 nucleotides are TGTGCCAGCAGTTTAGCCGGGGGGGTAGCTAACTATGGCTACACCTTC.

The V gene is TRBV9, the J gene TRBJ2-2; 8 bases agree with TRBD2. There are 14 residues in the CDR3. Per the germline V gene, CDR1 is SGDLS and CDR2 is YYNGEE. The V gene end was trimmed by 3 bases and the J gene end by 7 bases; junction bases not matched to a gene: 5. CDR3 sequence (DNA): TGTGCCAGCAGCGGGGGACTAGAGAACGGGGAGCTGTTTTTT. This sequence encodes CASSGGLENGELFF.